This T cell receptor (beta chain) was recovered during a study of shared clonotypes between healthy human individuals (TCRdb year 2020). The study in broad terms: The cohort comprised a couple of women and three men aged 18 to 49 years. For each donor, three plates each were used for CD4 naive and CD4 memory, two plates were used for CD8 naive, and one plate was used for CD8 memory. To estimate repertoire size and how much clonotypes are shared between individuals, the study performed deep sequencing of blood TCR repertoires from a handful of healthy adults. Different laboratories and diverse techniques were used to prepare libraries and sequence TCR repertoires, to increase sequencing depth and limit assay-specific biases. Leukapheresis yielded between about 0.9 and 9 billion PBMCs per donor. What the research found in general, with its limitations: Pairwise subsampling led to the expectation that sequencing depth would affect the degree of clonotype sharing among donors. Compared with non-shared clonotypes, clonotypes shared by all four sorted-subset donors had higher generation probabilities. Even with the large sequencing depth, rarefaction of the sorted-subset datasets indicated that sequencing was incomplete. Only blood was sampled, and tissue TCR repertoires likely differ from those in blood. Larger estimated clonotype richness was generally found for naive subsets than for memory subsets. Because the study included only a small number of donors, the genetic and exposure-history diversity represented was limited. Across a handful of donors, about 5.2% of naive CD4, approximately 4% of naive CD8, approximately 2.5% of memory CD4, and roughly 0.41% of memory CD8 clonotypes were shared.

TCR CDR3 regions were amplified from genomic DNA by multiplex PCR using the deep immunoSEQ assay. Genomic DNA extracted from each cell subset was distributed evenly over all wells of several immunoSEQ 96-well plates, and each plate served as one replicate. For sorted subsets, 150 to 250 ng genomic DNA, equal to about 30,000 T cell genomes, was loaded into each replicate PCR. Purified libraries were quantified with a Qubit 3.0 fluorometer, sized on a Bioanalyzer 2100, and re-quantified with the KAPA Library Quantification kit. A separate single-read 150-cycle Illumina NextSeq 550 flow cell was used to sequence each immunoSEQ 96-well plate. The source study handled its data this way. Because only junctional sequences without quality scores were contained in the immunoSEQ output, filtering matching that applied to full-length reads could not be performed. Sequences were annotated with PyIR, a Python wrapper for IgBLAST v1.9, and V/J genes and CDR3 were assigned using IMGT germline references. Reads with weak V/J assignments (E-value above 1e-6), missing CDR3, stop codons, out-of-frame junctions, or ambiguous translated residues were removed. V3J clonotypes were defined by identical inferred V gene, J gene, and CDR3 amino acid sequence. To compute the percentage overlap between repertoires, the number of shared unique clonotypes was divided by the size of the smaller repertoire. Richness of each repertoire was evaluated using RTK rarefaction, the Chao1 estimator, and Recon v2.1 estimates of unobserved clonotypes. Generation probabilities were computed with OLGA for all TCRbeta clonotypes obtained by the gDNA method from four donors. The table comes from immuneACCESS by way of TCRdb, which keeps in-frame sequences with V and J called. Part of the clones is missing from these tables; in studies checked, under half for an unresolved V gene and the rest for unknown reasons. From that table come the V and J calls and clone size; the DNA was used to work out D and trimming. A total of some 1,600,000 clones appear in this sample, 95% to 99% of them only once. Roughly 0.4% of the sample is taken by the ten largest.

Donors were healthy HIV-negative adults with no recently reported acute infections or vaccinations. All donors were Caucasian adults living in Nashville, Tennessee, USA. CD4+ T cells were enriched through magnetic negative selection, after which naive cells were positively selected on CD45RA and the remaining negative fraction served as the memory subset. Blood was collected by leukapheresis, and PBMCs were isolated by Ficoll-Histopaque density gradient centrifugation and then cryopreserved in liquid nitrogen vapor phase. Analytical flow cytometry was used to check the purity and quantity of each magnetically sorted T cell population. From each sorted fraction, genomic DNA was isolated and quantified by UV absorbance on a Nanodrop 2000c. In regard to this clone: The specificity of this receptor is unknown. The sample holds no much larger clone one base away, and base qualities are not on file.

At the junction V is shortened by 6 bases and J by 1 base, with 9 bases in between. CDR1 and CDR2, per the germline V gene, are SGHAT and FQNNGV. The CDR3 sequence holds 13 residues, the cysteine and phenylalanine included. This entry keeps only the CDR3 DNA: 39 bases, framed from base 1. The chain couples TRBV11-2 to TRBJ1-1, with a tentative D gene TRBD1 over 5 matching bases. This clonotype was sampled from a young man in good health. Sequenced material: naive CD4+ T cells sorted from blood. The cell subset or site label of this sample denotes: CD45RA+ positively selected. The encoded CDR3 is CASSKQANTEAFF. The DNA sequence follows: TGTGCCAGCAGTAAACAGGCGAACACTGAAGCTTTCTTT.